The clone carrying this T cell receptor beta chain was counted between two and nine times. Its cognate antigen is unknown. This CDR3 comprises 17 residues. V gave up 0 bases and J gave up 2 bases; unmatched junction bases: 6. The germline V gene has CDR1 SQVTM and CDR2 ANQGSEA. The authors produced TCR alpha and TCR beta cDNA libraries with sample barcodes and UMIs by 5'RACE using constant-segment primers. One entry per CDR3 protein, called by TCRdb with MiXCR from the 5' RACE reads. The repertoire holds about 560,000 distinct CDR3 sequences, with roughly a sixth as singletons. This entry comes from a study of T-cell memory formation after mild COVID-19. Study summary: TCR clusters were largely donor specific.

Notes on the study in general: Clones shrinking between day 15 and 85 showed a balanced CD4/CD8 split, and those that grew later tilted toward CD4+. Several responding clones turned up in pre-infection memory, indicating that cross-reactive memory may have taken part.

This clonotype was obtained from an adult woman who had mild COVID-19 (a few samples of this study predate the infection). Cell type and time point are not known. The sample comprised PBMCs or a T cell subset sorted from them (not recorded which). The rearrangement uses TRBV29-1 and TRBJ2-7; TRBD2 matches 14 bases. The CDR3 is CSVEEEGLAGVTYEQYF. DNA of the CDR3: TGCAGCGTTGAAGAAGAGGGACTAGCGGGAGTGACCTACGAGCAGTACTTC.